The rows below give T cell receptor beta chains drawn from one sample of a study of blood T cell repertoires in COVID-19. The data were produced by immunoSEQ multiplex PCR, yet TCRdb's version contains in-frame clones alone and is incomplete. The sample has about 310,000 clones, approximately 87% seen once. The source material was peripheral blood. Receptors originate from a woman under 40 with COVID-19, enrolled during active disease. CDR3s include the opening cysteine and the closing phenylalanine or tryptophan. Fields, in order: D gene, CDR3 length, V gene, J gene, clone size, CDR3 DNA, CDR3 protein. The D gene is left open where the match is weak. Some rows mark clone size as missing; the rest say once, few, many or name a class of expanded clone.

D gene: .
CDR3 length: 15
V gene: TRBV7-8
J gene: TRBJ1-1
clone size: once
CDR3 DNA: TGTGCCAGCAGCTTAGCGCAGGCTATGAACACTGAAGCTTTCTTT
CDR3 protein: CASSLAQAMNTEAFF

D gene: .
CDR3 length: 15
V gene: TRBV10-3
J gene: TRBJ1-4
clone size: .
CDR3 DNA: TGTGCCATCAGGCCCGGGGGGCTCCTTAATGAAAAACTGTTTTTT
CDR3 protein: CAIRPGGLLNEKLFF

D gene: .
CDR3 length: 13
V gene: TRBV27
J gene: TRBJ1-6
clone size: .
CDR3 DNA: TGTGCCAGCAGTTTAATCTTGAGGTCACCCCTCCACTTT
CDR3 protein: CASSLILRSPLHF

D gene: TRBD1
CDR3 length: 14
V gene: TRBV28
J gene: TRBJ1-5
clone size: .
CDR3 DNA: TGTGCCAGCAGTGCAGGGGGGAGCAATCAGCCCCAGCATTTT
CDR3 protein: CASSAGGSNQPQHF

D gene: TRBD1
CDR3 length: 14
V gene: TRBV5-1
J gene: TRBJ1-2
clone size: .
CDR3 DNA: TGCGCCAGCAGCCCGCTTGGGGACAGAAACGGCTACACCTTC
CDR3 protein: CASSPLGDRNGYTF

D gene: .
CDR3 length: 11
V gene: TRBV7-8
J gene: TRBJ2-1
clone size: .
CDR3 DNA: TGTGCCAGCGGGGGGGGCCCCAGGCAGTTCTTC
CDR3 protein: CASGGGPRQFF

D gene: TRBD2
CDR3 length: 16
V gene: TRBV4-1
J gene: TRBJ2-7
clone size: .
CDR3 DNA: TGCGCCAGCAGTCTGACCCTAGCGGAAATTCCCTACGAGCAGTACTTC
CDR3 protein: CASSLTLAEIPYEQYF

D gene: TRBD1
CDR3 length: 13
V gene: TRBV12-5
J gene: TRBJ2-5
clone size: .
CDR3 DNA: TGTGCTAGTGGTCCTCAGGGGGCAGAGACCCAGTACTTC
CDR3 protein: CASGPQGAETQYF

D gene: .
CDR3 length: 15
V gene: TRBV6-5
J gene: TRBJ1-1
clone size: .
CDR3 DNA: TGTGCCAGCAGTCACATACAGATCGTGAACACTGAAGCTTTCTTT
CDR3 protein: CASSHIQIVNTEAFF

D gene: .
CDR3 length: 18
V gene: TRBV19
J gene: TRBJ1-1
clone size: .
CDR3 DNA: TGTGCCAGTAGTATGAGGGTGAGCGGGGCGGGCGTTGTCGCTGAAGCTTTCTTT
CDR3 protein: CASSMRVSGAGVVAEAFF

D gene: TRBD1
CDR3 length: 14
V gene: TRBV6-5
J gene: TRBJ1-5
clone size: .
CDR3 DNA: TGTGCCAGCAGTTACACAGGGGCGAATCAGCCCCAGCATTTT
CDR3 protein: CASSYTGANQPQHF

D gene: .
CDR3 length: 16
V gene: TRBV13
J gene: TRBJ2-1
clone size: once
CDR3 DNA: TGTGCCAGCAGCCGATGGGAGTCTAGCGAGATCAATGAGCAGTTCTTC
CDR3 protein: CASSRWESSEINEQFF

D gene: TRBD1
CDR3 length: 16
V gene: TRBV27
J gene: TRBJ1-5
clone size: .
CDR3 DNA: TGTGCCAGCAGTCCTCAGAGGACAGGGCGCAATCAGCCCCAGCATTTT
CDR3 protein: CASSPQRTGRNQPQHF